Listed below are T cell receptor beta chains from one sample, sequenced in a study of blood T cell dynamics during melanoma immunotherapy. This table comes from immunoSEQ multiplex PCR, and its TCRdb copy is limited to in-frame clones, with some not included. The sample carries 14,000 to 15,000 clones, roughly 85% recorded once. The starting material was blood, obtained from a patient treated with checkpoint blockade. The receptor set was obtained from a human donor with melanoma. Each CDR3 is given with its conserved first and last residue. D genes are given only for firm matches. Clone size is not always given. Where it is, it says once, few, many or a class for expanded clones.

J gene | D gene | clone size | V gene | CDR3 DNA | CDR3 protein
TRBJ2-3 | NA | NA | TRBV19 | TGTGCCAGTAGTATCGGTCAGTCCCCTAGCACAGATACGCAGTATTTT | CASSIGQSPSTDTQYF
TRBJ1-2 | NA | NA | TRBV18 | TGTGCCAGCTCACCACCGCGGGGTTCTAACTATGGCTACACCTTC | CASSPPRGSNYGYTF
TRBJ2-1 | TRBD2 | NA | TRBV28 | TGTGCCAGCAGTCTAACAGAGGGGGGGACTAGCGGGTACAATGAGCAGTTCTTC | CASSLTEGGTSGYNEQFF
TRBJ2-3 | NA | NA | TRBV7-3 | TGTGCCAGCAGCTTCCAGGGGACAGATACGCAGTATTTT | CASSFQGTDTQYF
TRBJ2-7 | TRBD2 | NA | TRBV6-1 | TGTGCCAGCAGTGATGGACTAGCGGGAAGGATCGGATCCTACGAGCAGTACTTC | CASSDGLAGRIGSYEQYF
TRBJ1-2 | NA | NA | TRBV15 | TGTGCCACCAGCAGAACAGGGACCGCTAACTATGGCTACACCTTC | CATSRTGTANYGYTF
TRBJ1-4 | NA | once | TRBV9 | TGTGCCAGCAGCGCGCCCGCCGGCGGAGGCGGGGAAAAACTGTTTTTT | CASSAPAGGGGEKLFF
TRBJ2-2 | NA | NA | TRBV7-9 | TGTGCCAGCAGCCATGGTGCCGGGGAGCTGTTTTTT | CASSHGAGELFF
TRBJ2-2 | TRBD1 | NA | TRBV18 | TGTGCCAGCTCACCACTCGCCAGGGGGCAAATCGGGGAGCTGTTTTTT | CASSPLARGQIGELFF
TRBJ2-3 | TRBD2 | NA | TRBV7-2 | TGTGCCAGCAGCTTAGGACTAGCGGAGGCAGATACGCAGTATTTT | CASSLGLAEADTQYF
TRBJ2-3 | NA | NA | TRBV7-2 | TGTGCCAGTCGGTGGGGACTTAGCGATCCTAGCACAGATACGCAGTATTTT | CASRWGLSDPSTDTQYF
TRBJ2-5 | TRBD2 | NA | TRBV5-1 | TGCGCCAGCAGGGGTAGCGGGTACCAAGAGACCCAGTACTTC | CASRGSGYQETQYF
TRBJ1-4 | NA | NA | TRBV6-1 | TGTGCCAGCAGTGAGGGTTTCGCTGGAAAACTGTTTTTT | CASSEGFAGKLFF
TRBJ2-7 | NA | NA | TRBV15 | TGTGCCACCAGCAGAGGGGATAATAGCTACGAGCAGTACTTC | CATSRGDNSYEQYF
TRBJ2-7 | TRBD1 | NA | TRBV9 | TGTGCCAGCAGCGTATCCACAGGGGGCTCCTACGAGCAGTACTTC | CASSVSTGGSYEQYF
TRBJ2-1 | NA | NA | TRBV5-1 | TGCGCCAGCAGCTTGACGTTTAGCTCCTACAATGAGCAGTTCTTC | CASSLTFSSYNEQFF
TRBJ2-3 | NA | NA | TRBV5-1 | TGCGCCAGCAGCTTGGGAGGACCAGATACGCAGTATTTT | CASSLGGPDTQYF
TRBJ1-2 | TRBD1 | NA | TRBV5-1 | TGCGCCAGCAGCTTGGGACGCGGGACAGGGGGCTGGGGCTACACCTTC | CASSLGRGTGGWGYTF
TRBJ2-7 | TRBD1 | NA | TRBV6-5 | TGTGCCAGCAGTTACTTCGGGACAGGGGCGTACGAGCAGTACTTC | CASSYFGTGAYEQYF
TRBJ2-6 | NA | NA | TRBV4-2 | TGTGCCAGCAGCCAACTCCCAGGGGCCAACGTCCTGACTTTC | CASSQLPGANVLTF
TRBJ2-1 | TRBD2 | NA | TRBV11-2 | TGTGCCAGCAGCTCTAAACTAGCGGGAGGGGACAATGAGCAGTTCTTC | CASSSKLAGGDNEQFF
TRBJ1-2 | NA | few | TRBV4-3 | TGCGCCAGCAGCCACCAAGCCGGGGAGGACTATGGCTACACCTTC | CASSHQAGEDYGYTF
TRBJ2-3 | NA | NA | TRBV18 | TGTGCCAGCTCAAGCTCACAGAGCACAGATACGCAGTATTTT | CASSSSQSTDTQYF
TRBJ2-3 | TRBD1 | NA | TRBV28 | TGTGCCAGCAGTCACGGACAGGGGAAAGATACGCAGTATTTT | CASSHGQGKDTQYF
TRBJ2-1 | TRBD2 | once | TRBV19 | TGTGCCAGTAGTATAGCCCGGGGGGGGAATGAGCAGTTCTTC | CASSIARGGNEQFF
TRBJ2-7 | NA | NA | TRBV28 | TGTGCCAGCAGTCTCGGACAGCCGGGGTCCTACGAGCAGTACTTC | CASSLGQPGSYEQYF
TRBJ2-1 | TRBD2 | NA | TRBV10-3 | TGTGCCATCAGACCTAGCGGGAGGGGGATAAACAATGAGCAGTTCTTC | CAIRPSGRGINNEQFF
TRBJ2-3 | NA | NA | TRBV18 | TGTGCCAGCTCACCACGATCGACTAGCACAGATACGCAGTATTTT | CASSPRSTSTDTQYF
TRBJ1-1 | TRBD1 | few | TRBV18 | TGTGCCAGCTCACCCCGACAGGGGAACACTGAAGCTTTCTTT | CASSPRQGNTEAFF
TRBJ2-5 | NA | NA | TRBV5-6 | TGTGCCAGCAGCTTGTATTGGAGGGCCGGAGAGACCCAGTACTTC | CASSLYWRAGETQYF
TRBJ2-5 | NA | NA | TRBV7-9 | TGTGCCAGCACCCGTTCCGGGACTCTCCAAGAGACCCAGTACTTC | CASTRSGTLQETQYF
TRBJ2-1 | TRBD2 | once | TRBV7-3 | TGTGCCAGCAGCTTAAGCGGGAGCTCCTACAATGAGCAGTTCTTC | CASSLSGSSYNEQFF
TRBJ2-5 | TRBD2 | NA | TRBV28 | TGTGCCAGCAGCCAAATCCCCGCTAGCGGGAGGGGAGAGACCCAGTACTTC | CASSQIPASGRGETQYF
TRBJ1-2 | TRBD1 | NA | TRBV28 | TGTGCCAGCATAGTCGGGACAGGAGTGAACTATGGCTACACCTTC | CASIVGTGVNYGYTF
TRBJ2-7 | TRBD2 | NA | TRBV7-2 | TGTGCCAGCAGCTTGGGTAGCGGGAACTCCTACGAGCAGTACTTC | CASSLGSGNSYEQYF
TRBJ2-7 | TRBD2 | NA | TRBV7-2 | TGTGCCAGCAGCTTAGCGACTAGCGGGGCCTCCTACGAGCAGTACTTC | CASSLATSGASYEQYF
TRBJ1-1 | NA | NA | TRBV5-1 | TGCGCCAGCAGCTTGATCGGGATGACTGAAGCTTTCTTT | CASSLIGMTEAFF
TRBJ2-1 | TRBD2 | NA | TRBV7-3 | TGTGCCAGCAGCTACCGGGGGGACTCCTACAATGAGCAGTTCTTC | CASSYRGDSYNEQFF
TRBJ2-1 | TRBD2 | NA | TRBV9 | TGTGCCAGCAGCGTAGGGGCTAGCGGGAGGGAGCAGTTCTTC | CASSVGASGREQFF
TRBJ1-1 | NA | few | TRBV4-1 | TGCGCCAGCAGCCAAGAAATACAGGCGACGAACACTGAAGCTTTCTTT | CASSQEIQATNTEAFF
TRBJ2-1 | TRBD2 | once | TRBV7-9 | TGTGCCAGCAGCTCCACTATAGCGGGAGGGCCGGGGTACAATGAGCAGTTCTTC | CASSSTIAGGPGYNEQFF
TRBJ2-7 | TRBD2 | NA | TRBV7-6 | TGTGCCAGCAGCCCCGCTAGCGGGAGGCACTACGAGCAGTACTTC | CASSPASGRHYEQYF
TRBJ2-7 | TRBD1 | NA | TRBV28 | TGTGCCAGCAGTTTTACGACAGGGGGCTTCTACGAGCAGTACTTC | CASSFTTGGFYEQYF
TRBJ2-1 | NA | NA | TRBV21-1 | TGTGCCAGCAGCAAGGGACTAGCGGGAGGGCGTTTGAGCTCCTACAATGAGCAGTTCTTC | CASSKGLAGGRLSSYNEQFF
TRBJ2-3 | TRBD2 | NA | TRBV28 | TGTGCCAGCAGGTCTCCGGGACTAGCGGATACGCAGTATTTT | CASRSPGLADTQYF
TRBJ1-6 | NA | NA | TRBV6-5 | TGTGCCAGCAGTTACTCGCAGCGGGGGAATTCACCCCTCCACTTT | CASSYSQRGNSPLHF
TRBJ2-2 | TRBD2 | NA | TRBV27 | TGTGCCAGCAGTTTTCATACTAGCGGGGTGAACACCGGGGAGCTGTTTTTT | CASSFHTSGVNTGELFF
TRBJ1-1 | NA | NA | TRBV27 | TGTGCCAGCAGTCCCATCCAGTCGAACACTGAAGCTTTCTTT | CASSPIQSNTEAFF
TRBJ1-3 | NA | NA | TRBV19 | TGTGCCAGTAATTCGGGTAGCTCTGGAAACACCATATATTTT | CASNSGSSGNTIYF